Listed below are T cell receptor beta chains from one sample, sequenced in a study of blood T cell repertoires in COVID-19. Measured with immunoSEQ multiplex PCR; TCRdb has only the in-frame clones, and not every one. The sample includes 90,000 or so clones, about 89% seen only once; the top ten take more than 1.5%. Sequencing used peripheral blood. These receptors were collected from a human donor with active COVID-19. The donor label of this sample is uncertain. CDR3s include the opening cysteine and the closing phenylalanine or tryptophan. D genes are given only for firm matches. Clone size appears in some rows only: once, few, many, or a class for an expanded clone.

d_call | j_call | clone_size | v_call | cdr3_length | cdr3_nt | cdr3_aa
TRBD2 | TRBJ2-5 | . | TRBV20-1 | 12 | TGCAGTGCTAGTGGAGCGGGGGAGACCCAGTACTTC | CSASGAGETQYF
. | TRBJ1-1 | . | TRBV18 | 13 | TGTGCCAGCTCCCGAACCGGGTCCACTGAAGCTTTCTTT | CASSRTGSTEAFF
TRBD1 | TRBJ2-7 | . | TRBV13 | 16 | TGTGCCAGCAGCTTAGGCCGGACAGGGGGGACCTACGAGCAGTACTTC | CASSLGRTGGTYEQYF
. | TRBJ1-1 | once | TRBV5-8 | 13 | TGTGCCAGCAGCTTGTCCCGGGGGACTGAAGCTTTCTTT | CASSLSRGTEAFF
. | TRBJ1-1 | few | TRBV6-5 | 14 | TGTGCCAGCAGCCCCGCGCAGGCGAACACTGAAGCTTTCTTT | CASSPAQANTEAFF
. | TRBJ1-1 | . | TRBV5-1 | 15 | TGCGCCAGCAGCTTGGAACTGGGCAGGAACACTGAAGCTTTCTTT | CASSLELGRNTEAFF
. | TRBJ2-5 | . | TRBV19 | 16 | TGTGCCAGTAGTATAGACTCGCGGGGGCTCCAAGAGACCCAGTACTTC | CASSIDSRGLQETQYF
TRBD1 | TRBJ2-2 | . | TRBV6-5 | 15 | TGTGCCAGCAGTTCGACAGGGACGAACACCGGGGAGCTGTTTTTT | CASSSTGTNTGELFF
. | TRBJ2-7 | . | TRBV7-9 | 13 | TGTGCCAGCAGCTTAGCCGGGGCCTACGAGCAGTACTTC | CASSLAGAYEQYF
. | TRBJ1-1 | few | TRBV6-5 | 14 | TGTGCCAGCAGTTTCTTGGAACTGACAACTGAAGCTTTCTTT | CASSFLELTTEAFF
TRBD2 | TRBJ2-1 | . | TRBV3-1/TRBV3-2 | 17 | TGTGCCAGCACCCACAAAGTAGCGGGGGGGGCACGGAATGAGCAGTTCTTC | CASTHKVAGGARNEQFF
TRBD1 | TRBJ1-1 | . | TRBV7-2 | 12 | TGTGCCAGCAGCATGGACAGGGGAAAAGCTTTCTTT | CASSMDRGKAFF
. | TRBJ2-5 | . | TRBV7-8 | 15 | TGTGCCAGCAGCTCCCGCGCGGTCAACCAAGAGACCCAGTACTTC | CASSSRAVNQETQYF
. | TRBJ2-3 | . | TRBV7-3 | 13 | TGTGCCAGCAGCTTCACCCGGGCAGATACGCAGTATTTT | CASSFTRADTQYF
. | TRBJ2-5 | once | TRBV5-1 | 13 | TGCGCCAGCAGCTTGGGGGCCCAAGAGACCCAGTACTTC | CASSLGAQETQYF
TRBD1 | TRBJ1-1 | . | TRBV10-3 | 16 | TGTGCCATCAGTGAACCGGGACAGGGCCGGGGCACTGAAGCTTTCTTT | CAISEPGQGRGTEAFF
. | TRBJ2-2 | . | TRBV4-2 | 15 | TGTGCCAGCAGCCAAGTGAGACTAGGGACCGGGGAGCTGTTTTTT | CASSQVRLGTGELFF
TRBD1 | TRBJ1-3 | . | TRBV12-3/TRBV12-4 | 13 | TGTGCCAGCAGTCGACAGGGCGAAGGAACCATATATTTT | CASSRQGEGTIYF
. | TRBJ1-6 | . | TRBV6-5 | 14 | TGTGCCAGCAGTTACGACGGGGTGAGATCACCCCTCCACTTT | CASSYDGVRSPLHF
TRBD1 | TRBJ1-1 | . | TRBV6-5 | 14 | TGTGCCAGCAGGCGGGACAGGACGAACACTGAAGCTTTCTTT | CASRRDRTNTEAFF
TRBD2 | TRBJ2-7 | . | TRBV9 | 16 | TGTGCCAGCAGCCCTCTCGGAGTAGCGGGGGTTCACGAGCAGTACTTC | CASSPLGVAGVHEQYF
. | TRBJ2-5 | . | TRBV9 | 16 | TGTGCCAGCAGCGCCCGACGCATCGGACAGAAAGAGACCCAGTACTTC | CASSARRIGQKETQYF
TRBD1 | TRBJ1-2 | few | TRBV6-5 | 14 | TGTGCCAGCAGGCCGACAGGGGGCGCTAATCTTCACACCTTC | CASRPTGGANLHTF
. | TRBJ1-1 | . | TRBV5-1 | 15 | TGCGCCAGCAGCCTGGGTCGAAGCATGAACACTGAAGCTTTCTTT | CASSLGRSMNTEAFF
. | TRBJ2-4 | few | TRBV19 | 14 | TGTGCCAGTAGTCCTTACAGGGAGGGAAACATTCAGTACTTC | CASSPYREGNIQYF
TRBD2 | TRBJ2-1 | . | TRBV5-6 | 18 | TGTGCCAGCAGTGCGACTAGCGGGGGGTCCTTCTCCTACAATGAGCAGTTCTTC | CASSATSGGSFSYNEQFF
TRBD1 | TRBJ2-1 | . | TRBV3-1/TRBV3-2 | 16 | TGTGCCAGCAGCCCGGTGGGATGGACAGGGGGCAATGAGCAGTTCTTC | CASSPVGWTGGNEQFF
TRBD2 | TRBJ2-3 | . | TRBV3-1/TRBV3-2 | 16 | TGTGCCAGCAGCCCGCGGACTAGCGTTTCCTCAGATACGCAGTATTTT | CASSPRTSVSSDTQYF
. | TRBJ2-7 | . | TRBV4-1 | 16 | TGCGCCAGCAGCCAAGATCAGGGCTGGTCCACCTACGAGCAGTACTTC | CASSQDQGWSTYEQYF
. | TRBJ2-1 | . | TRBV5-1 | 16 | TGCGCCAGCAGCTTGGAGTCCGGGTTTAATGACTGGGAGCAGTTCTTC | CASSLESGFNDWEQFF
. | TRBJ2-5 | . | TRBV10-3 | 12 | TGTGCCATCAGTGATTCAAGGGGGACCCAGTACTTC | CAISDSRGTQYF
. | TRBJ2-5 | . | TRBV19 | 16 | TGTGCCAGTAGTTCCCAGCCTTTCGGGAGACAAGAGACCCAGTACTTC | CASSSQPFGRQETQYF
. | TRBJ1-1 | once | TRBV7-3 | 14 | TGTGCCAGCAGCTTTGGACGGGAGAACACTGAAGCTTTCTTT | CASSFGRENTEAFF
TRBD1 | TRBJ1-5 | . | TRBV6-2/TRBV6-3 | 16 | TGTGCCAGCAGTTACTCGACAGGGGCAGGGGGCCAGCCCCAGCATTTT | CASSYSTGAGGQPQHF
TRBD2 | TRBJ2-1 | . | TRBV3-1/TRBV3-2 | 15 | TGTGCCAGCAGCCAAGTTAGACTAGCCTCCAATGAGCAGTTCTTC | CASSQVRLASNEQFF
. | TRBJ1-2 | . | TRBV5-1 | 14 | TGCGCCAGCAGCTTGGGTCCGGGTTCAGGGAGCTACACCTTC | CASSLGPGSGSYTF
. | TRBJ1-5 | . | TRBV28 | 12 | TGTGCCAGCAGTCCAGGGAATCAGCCCCAGCATTTT | CASSPGNQPQHF
. | TRBJ2-7 | . | TRBV5-6 | 15 | TGTGCCAGCAGCTTTGAGTTTTCCGGCTCCTACGAGCAGTACTTC | CASSFEFSGSYEQYF
. | TRBJ1-6 | . | TRBV2 | 15 | TGTGCCAGCAGTGAAGGGGGGCCATGGGTTTCACCCCTCCACTTT | CASSEGGPWVSPLHF
TRBD1 | TRBJ2-7 | . | TRBV9 | 15 | TGTGCCAGCAGCGCACGGGACAGGGGGCGAGACGAGCAGTACTTC | CASSARDRGRDEQYF
. | TRBJ1-5 | . | TRBV3-1/TRBV3-2 | 14 | TGTGCCAGCAGCCAAGATCCAGGTGGTCAGCCCCAGCATTTT | CASSQDPGGQPQHF
. | TRBJ1-2 | . | TRBV4-3 | 13 | TGCGCCAGCAGCCAATCAGGGTTCACTGGCTACACCTTC | CASSQSGFTGYTF
. | TRBJ2-1 | . | TRBV5-1 | 15 | TGCGCCAGCAGCCCCACTAGGGGGGGTTACAATGAGCAGTTCTTC | CASSPTRGGYNEQFF
. | TRBJ1-2 | . | TRBV19 | 14 | TGTGCCAGTAGTATAGGGGGGCAGGACTATGGCTACACCTTC | CASSIGGQDYGYTF
TRBD2 | TRBJ2-5 | . | TRBV5-1 | 16 | TGCGCCAGCAGCCCCGCCGGCGGGGGGGTTGGAGAGACCCAGTACTTC | CASSPAGGGVGETQYF
TRBD1 | TRBJ1-6 | . | TRBV19 | 18 | TGTGCCAGTAGTATTAGAGGCAGGGGGATCAACGCGGATTCACCCCTCCACTTT | CASSIRGRGINADSPLHF
TRBD2 | TRBJ2-1 | . | TRBV7-2 | 15 | TGTGCCAGCAGCCCGGGGAGGGCAACCTACAATGAGCAGTTCTTC | CASSPGRATYNEQFF
TRBD1 | TRBJ1-1 | . | TRBV7-6 | 19 | TGTGCCAGCAGCTTAGGAACCGGGACAGGGATGCTCGTGAACACTGAAGCTTTCTTT | CASSLGTGTGMLVNTEAFF
. | TRBJ2-3 | . | TRBV30 | 15 | TGTGCCTGGCGCCGACTAGGAGGAGTTGGAGCTACGCAGTATTTT | CAWRRLGGVGATQYF
TRBD1 | TRBJ2-7 | . | TRBV3-1/TRBV3-2 | 14 | TGTGCCAGCAGCCACTTGGGACAGGGGTACGAGCAGTACTTC | CASSHLGQGYEQYF
TRBD1 | TRBJ1-4 | . | TRBV9 | 14 | TGTGCCAGCAGCTGGGACAGTAGTAATGAAAAACTGTTTTTT | CASSWDSSNEKLFF
. | TRBJ2-1 | . | TRBV29-1 | 12 | TGCAGCGTTGATAAAGGGGGCAATGAGCAGTTCTTC | CSVDKGGNEQFF
. | TRBJ2-7 | . | TRBV12-3/TRBV12-4 | 13 | TGTGCCAGCAGTACAAGTCCAGTCTACGAGCAGTACTTC | CASSTSPVYEQYF
. | TRBJ2-2 | few | TRBV7-6 | 15 | TGTGCCAGCAGCTTAGTAAATCAGGGAAAAGGGGAGCTGTTTTTT | CASSLVNQGKGELFF
TRBD2 | TRBJ2-3 | . | TRBV27 | 19 | TGTGCCAGCAGTTTAAGAATACGGACTAGCGGAAGAAACACAGATACGCAGTATTTT | CASSLRIRTSGRNTDTQYF
. | TRBJ2-7 | . | TRBV3-1/TRBV3-2 | 17 | TGTGCCAGCAGCCAAAAACACTACGGGGGAGTCCACTACGAGCAGTACTTC | CASSQKHYGGVHYEQYF
TRBD1 | TRBJ1-4 | . | TRBV4-3 | 16 | TGCGCCAGCAGCCAAGAAGCGGACAGGGGGGGTGAAAAACTGTTTTTT | CASSQEADRGGEKLFF
. | TRBJ1-6 | . | TRBV6-2/TRBV6-3 | 16 | TGTGCCAGCAGTTACATACCCGGCTCCTATAATTCACCCCTCCACTTT | CASSYIPGSYNSPLHF
. | TRBJ1-4 | few | TRBV2 | 17 | TGTGCCAGCAGTTCCTCGGGAATATTGGCCAAAAATGAAAAACTGTTTTTT | CASSSSGILAKNEKLFF